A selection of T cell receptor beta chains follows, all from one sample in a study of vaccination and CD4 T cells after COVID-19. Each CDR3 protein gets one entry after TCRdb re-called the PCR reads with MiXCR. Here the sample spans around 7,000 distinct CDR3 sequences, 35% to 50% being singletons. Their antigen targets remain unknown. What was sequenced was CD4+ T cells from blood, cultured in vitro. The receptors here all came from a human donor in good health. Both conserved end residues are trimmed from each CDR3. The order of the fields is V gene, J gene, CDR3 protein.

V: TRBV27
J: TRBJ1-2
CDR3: ASSWGSSGGSEGYT

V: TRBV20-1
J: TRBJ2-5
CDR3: SASKRGSMETQY

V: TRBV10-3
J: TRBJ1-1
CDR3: AISESPTGEVTEAF

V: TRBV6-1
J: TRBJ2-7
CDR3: ASKPGQGWGEQY

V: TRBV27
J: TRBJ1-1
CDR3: ASSWGLSGDTEAF

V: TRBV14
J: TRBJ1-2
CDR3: ASSQTVTGTHTNGYT

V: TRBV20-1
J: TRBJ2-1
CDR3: SAHPPSGPDNEQF

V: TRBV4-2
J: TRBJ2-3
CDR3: ASSQGRRSSGGVTDTQY

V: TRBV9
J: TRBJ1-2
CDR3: ASSGQGAASYGYT

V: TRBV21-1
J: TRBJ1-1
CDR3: ASSKARTVNEAF

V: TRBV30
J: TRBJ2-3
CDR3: AWGPATDTQY

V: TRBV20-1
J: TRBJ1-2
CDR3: SAVDLGQSSWGYT

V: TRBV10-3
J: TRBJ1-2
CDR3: AISVLAQGGGYT

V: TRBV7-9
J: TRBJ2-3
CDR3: ASSPDRGRGDTQY

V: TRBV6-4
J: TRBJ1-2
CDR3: ASSREGAGGYT

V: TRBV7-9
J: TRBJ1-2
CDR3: ASSTRPGYGYT

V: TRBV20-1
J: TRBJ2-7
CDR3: SARDPSGGPYEQY

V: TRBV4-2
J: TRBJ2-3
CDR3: ASSQGLVEGTQY

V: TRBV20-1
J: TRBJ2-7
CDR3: SATPGTGPYEQY

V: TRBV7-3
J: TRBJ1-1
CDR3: ASSWNGDAGAF

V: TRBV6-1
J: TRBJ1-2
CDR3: ASSGQFYGYT